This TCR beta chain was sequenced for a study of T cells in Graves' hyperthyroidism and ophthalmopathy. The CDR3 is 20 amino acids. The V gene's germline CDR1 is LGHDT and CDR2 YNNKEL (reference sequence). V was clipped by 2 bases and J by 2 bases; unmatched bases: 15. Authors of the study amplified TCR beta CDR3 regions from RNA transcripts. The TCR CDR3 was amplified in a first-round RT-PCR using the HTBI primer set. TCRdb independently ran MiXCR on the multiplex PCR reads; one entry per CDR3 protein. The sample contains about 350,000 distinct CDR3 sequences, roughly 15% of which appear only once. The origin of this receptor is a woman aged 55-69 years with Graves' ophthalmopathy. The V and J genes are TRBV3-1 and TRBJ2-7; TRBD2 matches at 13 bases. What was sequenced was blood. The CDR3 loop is CASSQTYGTSGTTPPYEQYF. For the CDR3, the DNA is TGTGCCAGCAGCCAAACCTACGGGACTAGCGGGACGACTCCACCCTACGAGCAGTACTTC.